This passage covers 3 T cell receptor beta chains from one sample sequenced in a study of T-cell reconstitution after alpha-beta-depleted transplantation in children. Whole-study findings and limits: When one year had passed after transplant, most T-cell counts and diversity came from newly produced T cells.

Unique molecular identifiers were incorporated into the prepared TCRbeta library. MiXCR, applied by TCRdb to the PCR reads, yields one record per CDR3 protein. The data contain some 300,000 distinct CDR3 sequences, around 7.3% of them seen just once; the ten biggest clones take up 9.1%. Their cognate antigens are unknown. The sample consisted of peripheral blood, taken 360 days after TCRalphabeta/CD19-depleted stem cell transplant. The receptor source for this set is a female patient aged 2-9 years who had a stem cell transplant for Fanconi anemia, so the T cells may come from the graft donor.

The rearrangement joins TRBV2 to TRBJ1-1; 8 bases line up with TRBD1. The CDR3 covers 17 residues. The V gene's germline CDR1 is SNHLY and CDR2 FYNNEI. Trimming removed 6 bases from V and 1 base from J; junction bases left unmatched: 13. CDR3 nucleotide sequence: TGTGCCAGCAGGAGGGGTAGACAGGGGAGGAGGAACACTGAAGCTTTCTTT. Translating it yields CASRRGRQGRRNTEAFF.

With regard to this clonotype: The conserved phenylalanine or tryptophan normally closing the CDR3 is absent here, so this likely arose from a read error. The rearrangement joins TRBV5-5 to TRBJ2-3; TRBD1 agrees at 8 bases. V was clipped by 2 bases and J by 1 base; unmatched bases: 3. Germline CDR1 is SGHKS and CDR2 is YYEKEE (reference sequence). This CDR3 region has 15 residues. CDR3 nucleotides: TGTGCCAGCAGCTTCTCAGGGGGCCGCACAGATACGCAGTATCTT. Its protein product is CASSFSGGRTDTQYL.

This clonotype was seen many times. The chain recombines TRBV20-1 with TRBJ2-1, with 7 bases identical to TRBD2. CDR3 length equals 16 residues. The V gene end was trimmed by 1 base and the J gene end by 3 bases; junction bases not matched to a gene: 9. From germline, CDR1 is DFQATT and CDR2 SNEGSKA (reference sequence). The DNA for the CDR3 is TGCAGTGCTAGAGTTCATTCAGGGACTAACTACAATGAGCAGTTCTTC. Encoded protein: CSARVHSGTNYNEQFF.